One and the same sample provided the 14 T cell receptor beta chains below, sequenced in a study of cytomegalovirus exposure and HLA in healthy donors. The primer mix had 60 Vbeta and 13 Jbeta primers. Here immunoSEQ multiplex PCR was the method, and the copy in TCRdb shows in-frame clones only, minus some. This sample carries roughly 30,000 clones, with 3% to 3.5% going to the ten biggest clones. The sequencing input was PBMCs. These receptors were taken from a woman aged 40 to 50 in good health and CMV-seropositive.

J is TRBJ1-1 and V is TRBV9; perhaps TRBD1 as D (6 bases). Trimming stripped 3 bases from V and 9 bases from J, with 18 bases between. The germline V gene encodes CDR1 SGDLS and CDR2 YYNGEE. CDR3 length equals 14 residues. The DNA for the CDR3 is TGTGCCAGCAGCGGGGGGGAGGGGGGTATTAAAGCTTTCTTT. As protein: CASSGGEGGIKAFF.

CDR3 DNA sequence: TGTGCCATCAGGAACCGACTGTCTTGGGAGCAGTTCTTC. The encoded protein is CAIRNRLSWEQFF. The chain links TRBV10-3 to TRBJ2-1; D is ambiguous. The CDR3 loop spans 13 amino acids. In germline, CDR1 is ENHRY, CDR2 SYGVKD. Trimming shortened V by 6 bases and J by 10 bases, and 16 bases separated the two germline ends.

V usage is TRBV5-5 and J usage is TRBJ1-5, with unresolved D. Germline V CDR1 and CDR2: SGHKS, YYEKEE (reference sequence). The CDR3 consists of 13 residues. V was pared by 2 bases and J by 4 bases, with 7 bases between. The CDR3 is CASSLRWNQPQHF. The CDR3 region has the DNA TGTGCCAGCAGCTTACGGTGGAATCAGCCCCAGCATTTT.

CDR3: CASSRGDRLDRYTF. DNA for the CDR3: TGTGCCAGCAGTCGCGGGGACAGGTTGGATCGCTACACCTTC. V and J are TRBV27 and TRBJ1-2, with TRBD1 identical over 8 bases. Trimming at V came to 5 bases and at J to 9 bases, leaving 11 bases not matched to a gene. The CDR3 contains 14 residues. Germline-derived CDR1 and CDR2 are MNHEY and SMNVEV (reference sequence).

This chain links TRBV11-3 with TRBJ2-3; no firm D call. V was clipped by 1 base and J by 3 bases, with 8 bases between them. Germline V gives CDR1 SGHNT, CDR2 YENEEA. There are 14 residues in the CDR3. The CDR3: CASSLGASTDTQYF. For the CDR3, the DNA is TGTGCCAGCAGCTTAGGCGCGTCGACAGATACGCAGTATTTT.

Regarding this clone: The junction departs from germline at one end; a sequencing error may be responsible. The chain carries TRBV6-6 and TRBJ2-5; TRBD2 aligns across 10 bases. Germline values: CDR1 MNHNY, CDR2 SVGAGI (reference sequence). The CDR3 length is 15 residues. The CDR3 reads CASSYPPGTSDYPDF. The DNA for the CDR3 is TGTGCCAGCAGTTACCCTCCCGGGACTAGCGACTATCCCGACTTC.

The chain combines TRBV30 with TRBJ1-2, with D possibly TRBD1 on 5 matching bases. The CDR3 contains 15 residues. The V gene lost 4 bases and the J gene lost 5 bases, with 20 bases spanning the gap. Germline values: CDR1 GTSNPN, CDR2 SVGIG (reference sequence). The CDR3 DNA follows: TGTGCCTGGAACAACGGGTTGGGCGGGGGGTATGGCTACACCTTC. It codes for CAWNNGLGGGYGYTF.

J is TRBJ2-7 and V is TRBV5-4, with D maybe TRBD2 (6 bases). Germline V gene lookup returns CDR1 SGHNT and CDR2 YYREEE (reference sequence). The CDR3 consists of 13 residues. Deletions cut 0 bases from V and 7 bases from J, with 11 bases between. As DNA, the CDR3 is TGTGCCAGCAGCTTGGGCTGGGGGGATGAGCAGTACTTC. Translation: CASSLGWGDEQYF.

The chain uses TRBV27 and TRBJ2-7; 9 nucleotides match TRBD2. The CDR3 length is 14 residues. J gave up 6 bases and V 2 bases, and 5 bases lay outside the gene matches. Germline assignment: CDR1 MNHEY and CDR2 SMNVEV (reference sequence). CDR3 sequence reads: CASSLIAGAGEQYF. CDR3 coding DNA: TGTGCCAGCAGTTTAATAGCGGGAGCAGGCGAGCAGTACTTC.

V gene TRBV7-2 combines with J gene TRBJ2-3; possibly TRBD2 for D (6 bases). CDR3 length: 14 residues. Trimming left V 4 bases short and J 2 bases short, with 10 bases between. The germline CDR1 and CDR2 sequences are SGHTA and FQGNSA. The CDR3 here is CASSSTRATDTQYF. The CDR3 bases are TGTGCCAGCAGCTCGACTAGGGCCACAGATACGCAGTATTTT.

The chain combines TRBV30 with TRBJ2-7; D unresolved. This CDR3 is built from 12 residues. CDR1 and CDR2 (germline): GTSNPN, SVGIG (reference sequence). V gave up 4 bases and J gave up 6 bases, with 13 bases separating them. The CDR3 coding sequence is TGTGCCTGGAACACCTTTCTAGGCGAGCAGTACTTC. It is translated as CAWNTFLGEQYF.

The chain is built from TRBV4-1 and TRBJ1-3; unclear D gene. V shed 1 base and J shed 2 bases, with 15 bases lying between them. The CDR3 runs to 17 residues. Germline V gives CDR1 MGHRA, CDR2 YSYEKL. For the CDR3, the DNA is TGCGCCAGCAGCCAAGGGGCGCACGGGGTGACTGGAAACACCATATATTTT. The encoded protein is CASSQGAHGVTGNTIYF.

J is TRBJ1-1 and V is TRBV5-1, with D possibly TRBD1 on 5 matching bases. This CDR3 is 17 amino acids long. Germline CDR1 and CDR2: SGHRS and YFSETQ. Trimming took 2 bases from V and 1 from J, leaving 18 bases between them. In nucleotides, the CDR3 is TGCGCCAGCAGCTTCGTCTCGGGGGTTGGGTGGAACACTGAAGCTTTCTTT. Translating gives CASSFVSGVGWNTEAFF.

This rearrangement joins TRBV14 to TRBJ1-2, with TRBD1 as a possible D gene (6 bases). The CDR3 runs 13 residues. Germline V gene lookup returns CDR1 SGHDN and CDR2 FVKESK. Between the trimmed V and J ends, which lost 2 bases and 6 bases, there was a span of 10 bases. DNA for the CDR3: TGTGCCAGCAGCCAACCAGGGGTCCATGGCTACACCTTC. Translating it yields CASSQPGVHGYTF.